Each of the 28 T cell receptor beta chains below was sequenced from the same sample in a study of early stage breast cancer tumors. Here immunoSEQ multiplex PCR was the method, and the copy in TCRdb shows in-frame clones only, minus some. Among tens of thousands of clones listed, around three quarters were seen once. Sample: blood. These receptors were obtained from a person in their fifties with breast cancer.

This clone was seen a single time. The chain has TRBV2 and TRBJ1-1; the D gene is possibly TRBD1 (6 bases). Between the trimmed V and J ends, which lost 4 bases and 1 base, there was a span of 16 bases. In germline, CDR1 is SNHLY, CDR2 FYNNEI. The CDR3 consists of 16 residues. The CDR3 coding sequence is TGTGCCAGCAGTGCGGGACACTCAACTGGGAACACTGAAGCTTTCTTT. It codes for CASSAGHSTGNTEAFF. The complete variable domain, with remaining parts taken from reference TRBV2 and TRBJ1-1, reads EPEVTQTPSHQVTQMGQEVILRCVPISNHLYFYWYRQILGQKVEFLVSFYNNEISEKSEIFDDQFSVERPDGSNFTLKIRSTKLEDSAMYFCASSAGHSTGNTEAFFGQGTRLTVV.

This clone has just one count. The chain links TRBV6-6 to TRBJ2-2; the D gene is possibly TRBD1 (5 bases). This CDR3 has 15 amino acids. Germline lookup yields CDR1 MNHNY and CDR2 SVGAGI (reference sequence). Trimming shortened V by 6 bases and J by 5 bases, and 16 bases separated the two germline ends. In nucleotides, the CDR3 is TGTGCCAGCAGAAAGGGGCTGACTTTAACCGGGGAGCTGTTTTTT. Its translation is CASRKGLTLTGELFF.

This clone has more than one count but fewer than ten. The rearrangement links TRBV30 to TRBJ2-3, with 9 bases fitting TRBD1. This CDR3 region has 16 residues. Germline V gene lookup returns CDR1 GTSNPN and CDR2 SVGIG (reference sequence). V gave up 7 bases and J gave up 3 bases; unmatched junction bases: 14. This CDR3 reads CASYLPGQGSTDTQYF. Written as DNA, the CDR3 is TGTGCCTCGTACCTCCCGGGACAGGGATCGACAGATACGCAGTATTTT.

The chain uses TRBV5-1 and TRBJ2-1; 8 nucleotides match TRBD2. J gave up 6 bases and V 6 bases, and 11 bases lay outside the gene matches. The CDR3 is 15 residues long. Germline CDR1 reads SGHRS; CDR2 reads YFSETQ. The CDR3 loop is CASILFTGGGNEQFF. Here the CDR3 DNA reads TGCGCCAGCATTCTCTTTACGGGAGGGGGCAATGAGCAGTTCTTC. Full variable domain (remainder filled in from reference TRBV5-1 and TRBJ2-1): KAGVTQTPRYLIKTRGQQVTLSCSPISGHRSVSWYQQTPGQGLQFLFEYFSETQRNKGNFPGRFSGRQFSNSRSEMNVSTLELGDSALYLCASILFTGGGNEQFFGPGTRLTVL.

V is TRBV7-3 and J is TRBJ2-1, with 7 bases that match TRBD2. Germline V lookup: CDR1 SGHTA, CDR2 FQGTGA. Germline trimming cut 6 bases from V and 0 bases from J; bases unmatched to any gene: 5. The CDR3 contains 15 residues. CDR3 sequence: CASSLRGSSYNEQFF. CDR3 bases: TGTGCCAGCAGTTTGCGGGGGAGCTCCTACAATGAGCAGTTCTTC.

The J gene is TRBJ1-1, the V gene TRBV4-2; 7 bases map to TRBD1. V dropped 1 base and J dropped 1; count of bases not matched to a gene: 3. The CDR3 runs to 15 residues. The V gene's germline CDR1 is LGHNA and CDR2 YNFKEQ. The CDR3 loop reads CASSQADRENTEAFF. The DNA for the CDR3 is TGTGCCAGCAGCCAAGCCGACAGGGAGAACACTGAAGCTTTCTTT.

The gene calls are TRBV2 and TRBJ2-3, with 10 bases that match TRBD2. V lost 2 bases, J lost 3 bases, and 8 bases stayed unmatched. From germline, CDR1 is SNHLY and CDR2 FYNNEI. The CDR3 is made up of 17 amino acids. CDR3: CASSEKPRSGRTDTQYF. The CDR3 DNA is TGTGCCAGCAGTGAAAAACCCCGTAGCGGGAGGACAGATACGCAGTATTTT.

This clone was recorded only once. The rearrangement joins TRBV4-1 to TRBJ1-4, with 8 positions matching TRBD1. CDR1 MGHRA and CDR2 YSYEKL come from the germline V gene. J was trimmed by 8 bases and V by 0 bases; bases with no gene match: 5. There are 15 residues in the CDR3. CDR3 in DNA: TGCGCCAGCAGCCAAGAGGCGACAGGGGTAGAAAAACTGTTTTTT. Its translation is CASSQEATGVEKLFF.

The CDR3 here is CASSLTPLDSYNEQFF. The CDR3 nucleotides are TGTGCCAGCAGCTTAACGCCCCTAGATTCCTACAATGAGCAGTTCTTC. V gene TRBV7-3 combines with J gene TRBJ2-1; D is undetermined. This CDR3 comprises 16 residues. CDR1 is SGHTA, CDR2 FQGTGA, per germline. V lost 0 bases and J 1 base, leaving 10 bases between the germline ends.

The rearrangement joins TRBV7-8 to TRBJ1-5; 8 bases map to TRBD1. The germline CDR1 and CDR2 sequences are SGHVS and FQNEAQ. The CDR3 extends over 15 amino acids. Trimming at V came to 2 bases and at J to 6 bases, leaving 6 bases not matched to a gene. The CDR3 reads CASSLLTGQGQPQHF. The CDR3 DNA reads as TGTGCCAGCAGCTTATTAACAGGACAGGGTCAGCCCCAGCATTTT.

The chain couples TRBV2 to TRBJ1-1; D is undetermined. V lost 6 bases, J lost 1 base, and 12 bases lay in between. CDR3 length: 14 residues. Germline CDR1 is SNHLY and CDR2 is FYNNEI. CDR3 DNA sequence: TGTGCCAGCAGAGGAGGGTTGGCGAACACTGAAGCTTTCTTT. It yields the protein CASRGGLANTEAFF. The entire variable domain, with the rest obtained from reference TRBV2 and TRBJ1-1, is as follows: EPEVTQTPSHQVTQMGQEVILRCVPISNHLYFYWYRQILGQKVEFLVSFYNNEISEKSEIFDDQFSVERPDGSNFTLKIRSTKLEDSAMYFCASRGGLANTEAFFGQGTRLTVV.

The J gene is TRBJ1-1, the V gene TRBV5-1, with D perhaps TRBD1 (5 bases). V was clipped by 3 bases and J by 1 base, with 10 bases between them. Germline loops: CDR1 SGHRS, CDR2 YFSETQ. The CDR3 runs to 14 residues. The CDR3 DNA reads as TGCGCCAGCAGCTCTGCCGGGGGGAACACTGAAGCTTTCTTT. Its translation is CASSSAGGNTEAFF.

The chain has TRBV9 and TRBJ2-3; D might be TRBD2 (5 bases). This CDR3 region has 15 residues. Per germline, CDR1 SGDLS and CDR2 YYNGEE. V gave up 1 base and J gave up 0 bases, with 9 bases separating them. DNA of the CDR3: TGTGCCAGCAGCGTAAGAAGCGGTAGCACAGATACGCAGTATTTT. It codes for CASSVRSGSTDTQYF.

The V and J genes are TRBV6-1 and TRBJ2-7; D is perhaps TRBD2 (6 bases). This CDR3 has 15 residues. The germline V gene has CDR1 MNHNS and CDR2 SASEGT. V was shortened by 4 bases and J by 0 bases, with 13 bases between the two germline ends. The CDR3 DNA sequence: TGTGCCAGCAGTGCGGTCGGGGGAAGCTCCTACGAGCAGTACTTC. Translation gives CASSAVGGSSYEQYF.

This clone was counted a single time. The V call is TRBV18, the J call TRBJ2-1, with D perhaps assigned TRBD1 or TRBD2 (6 bases each). Germline CDR1 KGHSH, CDR2 LQKENI. The CDR3 is 16 residues long. V lost 6 bases and J lost 8, with 23 bases in between. This chain's CDR3 is CASSHQAGIGGDEQFF. CDR3 nucleotides: TGTGCCAGCTCCCACCAGGCCGGGATCGGGGGCGATGAGCAGTTCTTC.

V is TRBV7-2 and J is TRBJ2-2; 12 bases fit TRBD2. With 2 bases clipped from V and 4 bases from J, the junction kept 2 bases outside the gene matches. The CDR3 sequence is 16 residues long. The germline CDR1 and CDR2 sequences are SGHTA and FQGNSA. CDR3 DNA sequence: TGTGCCAGCAGCTTATCTAGCGGGAGGGTCACCGGGGAGCTGTTTTTT. Protein: CASSLSSGRVTGELFF.

The chain employs TRBV5-8 and TRBJ2-5; D possibly uses TRBD1 or TRBD2 (7 bases each). Trimming removed 6 bases at V and 5 bases at J, with 17 bases between. This CDR3 is 14 amino acids long. Germline loops: CDR1 SGHTS, CDR2 YDEGEE. In DNA form, the CDR3 reads TGTGCCAGCACAGGGGGAGGGCCGGGGGAGACCCAGTACTTC. Translation: CASTGGGPGETQYF.

The V gene is TRBV19, the J gene TRBJ2-3; 9 bases are a match to TRBD2. Germline CDR1 LNHDA, CDR2 SQIVND (reference sequence). V dropped 5 bases and J dropped 0; count of bases not matched to a gene: 3. CDR3 length equals 15 residues. The CDR3 is CASSGLAGSTDTQYF. The CDR3 nucleotides are TGTGCCAGTAGTGGGCTAGCGGGGAGCACAGATACGCAGTATTTT.

The chain employs TRBV19 and TRBJ1-2; 8 bases are shared with TRBD1. The length of the CDR3 is 16 residues. Per the germline V gene, CDR1 is LNHDA and CDR2 is SQIVND (reference sequence). With V trimmed by 8 bases and J by 6 bases, 17 bases remained unmatched. CDR3 sequence: CASLDLGQVGDNGYTF. The CDR3 DNA reads as TGTGCCAGTTTAGACCTGGGACAGGTAGGCGATAATGGCTACACCTTC.

This chain joins TRBV5-1 and TRBJ1-4; D is undetermined. V dropped 0 bases and J dropped 0 bases, with 6 bases sitting between them. Germline CDR1 and CDR2: SGHRS and YFSETQ. This CDR3 is 15 amino acids long. The CDR3 region is CASSLVPATNEKLFF. The CDR3 DNA reads as TGCGCCAGCAGCTTGGTACCTGCAACTAATGAAAAACTGTTTTTT.

A word on this clone: Other DNA sequences in this specimen translate into the identical CDR3. V and J are TRBV6-6 and TRBJ1-5; D is unresolved. From germline, CDR1 is MNHNY and CDR2 SVGAGI (reference sequence). V was shortened by 0 bases and J by 2 bases, with 8 bases between the two germline ends. This CDR3 is built from 15 residues. CDR3 nucleotide sequence: TGTGCCAGCAGTTACTCGAAGGAGGGCAATCAGCCCCAGCATTTT. This sequence encodes CASSYSKEGNQPQHF.

The V call is TRBV6-1, the J call TRBJ2-5; unclear D gene. V was cut by 7 bases and J by 0 bases, with 6 bases left in between. Germline values: CDR1 MNHNS, CDR2 SASEGT. This CDR3 contains 12 residues. Here the CDR3 DNA reads TGTGCCAGCATGACCGACCAAGAGACCCAGTACTTC. It yields the protein CASMTDQETQYF.

The rearrangement joins TRBV9 to TRBJ2-1, with 14 bases identical to TRBD2. This CDR3 spans 16 amino acids. From germline, CDR1 is SGDLS and CDR2 YYNGEE. After removal of 3 bases from V and 5 bases from J, the junction contained 4 bases not matched to a gene. The CDR3: CASSAGTSGRHNEQFF. CDR3 DNA sequence: TGTGCCAGCAGCGCGGGGACTAGCGGGAGACACAATGAGCAGTTCTTC.

This clone was observed a handful of times. The rearrangement joins TRBV19 to TRBJ2-6; D is uncertain. The CDR3 consists of 18 residues. The V and J ends lost 5 bases and 1 base respectively, with 18 bases between them. Germline-derived CDR1 and CDR2 are LNHDA and SQIVND (reference sequence). CDR3: CASSLTTPSESGANVLTF. CDR3 coding DNA: TGTGCCAGTAGTTTGACAACGCCCTCCGAGTCTGGGGCCAACGTCCTGACTTTC.

V gene TRBV14 combines with J gene TRBJ1-1; TRBD1 agrees at 9 bases. V lost 4 bases to trimming and J lost 5 bases; unmatched junction nucleotides: 11. Germline lookup yields CDR1 SGHDN and CDR2 FVKESK. The CDR3 has 16 residues. Here the CDR3 reads CASSPLNRGLRTEAFF. The CDR3 DNA reads as TGTGCCAGCAGCCCTTTAAACAGGGGGCTGAGGACTGAAGCTTTCTTT.

This clone showed up just a few times. This chain links TRBV5-1 with TRBJ1-1; D call uncertain. Germline CDR1 reads SGHRS; CDR2 reads YFSETQ. This CDR3 region has 14 residues. The ends were cut back, 5 bases at V and 1 base at J, with 12 bases in the middle. Here the CDR3 DNA reads TGCGCCAGCAGTCGCGAAGGACCGAACACTGAAGCTTTCTTT. Translation gives CASSREGPNTEAFF.

V usage is TRBV6-1 and J usage is TRBJ2-3; tentatively, D is TRBD2 (6 bases). The CDR3 loop spans 15 amino acids. Trimming pared 3 bases from V and 0 bases from J, leaving 10 bases between. CDR1 and CDR2 from the germline V gene are MNHNS and SASEGT. CDR3 protein: CASSEAGFSTDTQYF. The CDR3 coding sequence is TGTGCCAGCAGTGAGGCGGGGTTTAGCACAGATACGCAGTATTTT.

V usage is TRBV27 and J usage is TRBJ2-6; D is uncertain. The CDR3 spans 15 residues. Trimming shortened V by 3 bases and J by 0 bases, and 6 bases separated the two germline ends. CDR1 is MNHEY, CDR2 SMNVEV, per germline (reference sequence). CDR3 residues: CASSFKGSGANVLTF. The CDR3 nucleotides read TGTGCCAGCAGTTTCAAGGGCTCTGGGGCCAACGTCCTGACTTTC.